The 3 T cell receptor beta chains below come from one sample, sequenced in a study of Graves' ophthalmopathy and Graves' hyperthyroidism. The authors amplified TCR beta CDR3 regions from RNA transcripts. An opening RT-PCR round employed HTBI primers and preceded a second-round multiplex PCR. Each CDR3 protein is one row after TCRdb ran MiXCR on the multiplex PCR reads. The sample lists nearly 400,000 distinct CDR3 sequences, around 17% occurring once. Material: peripheral blood. These receptors originate from a woman aged 18-30 years with Graves' ophthalmopathy.

This clonotype was seen many times. This chain links TRBV6-2 or TRBV6-3 with TRBJ1-5, with TRBD1 matching 10 bases. This CDR3 is built from 14 residues. Germline V lookup: CDR1 MNHEY, CDR2 SVGEGT. V dropped 7 bases and J dropped 11; count of bases not matched to a gene: 11. The CDR3 nucleotides read TGTGCCAGCACCACGGACAGGGGGTCCGGAGCCCAGCATTTT. Protein sequence: CASTTDRGSGAQHF.

This clonotype occurred many times. DNA for the CDR3: TGCGCCAGCAGCCCCGGACAGGGGTTGACTAATTCACCCCTCCACTTT. Its protein product is CASSPGQGLTNSPLHF. The chain links TRBV4-3 to TRBJ1-6, with 9 bases that match TRBD1. This CDR3 is built from 16 residues. Losses at the gene ends were 4 bases for V and 6 bases for J; bases not matched to a gene: 7. Germline V lookup: CDR1 LGHNA, CDR2 YSLEER.

This clonotype was seen many times. The V and J genes are TRBV6-1 and TRBJ1-5; TRBD1 might be the D (5 bases). The CDR3 contains 14 residues. Trimming left V 5 bases short and J 4 bases short, with 12 bases between. Looked up from germline, CDR1 is MNHNS and CDR2 is SASEGT. Here the CDR3 reads CASSTTVSNQPQHF. CDR3 nucleotide sequence: TGTGCCAGCAGTACGACAGTGAGTAATCAGCCCCAGCATTTT.